Following are 24 T cell receptor beta chains from one sample sequenced in a study of T cell responses to AZD1222 COVID-19 vaccine. The data were produced by immunoSEQ multiplex PCR, yet TCRdb's version contains in-frame clones alone and is incomplete. This sample has more than 85,000 clones, with roughly nine tenths found just once. Specimen: peripheral blood, collected on day 0 of AZD1222 vaccination. Source of these receptors: an adult in good health.

The chain couples TRBV2 to TRBJ1-4, with D unclear. The CDR3 covers 14 residues. Germline CDR1 is SNHLY and CDR2 is FYNNEI. The V and J ends lost 5 bases and 7 bases respectively, with 14 bases between them. Written as DNA, the CDR3 is TGTGCCAGCAGTCCCACGTCTTCGGGTGAAAAACTGTTTTTT. Protein sequence: CASSPTSSGEKLFF.

The chain is built from TRBV7-9 and TRBJ1-1, with TRBD1 as a possible D gene (6 bases). V gave up 5 bases and J gave up 0 bases, with 22 bases separating them. Germline V gene data show CDR1 as SEHNR and CDR2 as FQNEAQ (reference sequence). CDR3 length: 18 amino acids. The CDR3, as DNA: TGTGCCAGCAGCCTCCCCCGGGGGGCCTTAAAGATGAACACTGAAGCTTTCTTT. It translates to CASSLPRGALKMNTEAFF.

The chain carries TRBV18 and TRBJ1-1; possible D gene TRBD1, 5 bases. This CDR3 is built from 14 residues. V gave up 3 bases and J gave up 2 bases, with 10 bases separating them. Germline loops: CDR1 KGHSH, CDR2 LQKENI. The CDR3 loop reads CASSPSQGNTEAFF. Written as DNA, the CDR3 is TGTGCCAGCTCACCTAGCCAGGGAAACACTGAAGCTTTCTTT.

The genes are TRBV25-1 and TRBJ2-5; 10 bases map to TRBD1. Germline CDR1 is MGHDK and CDR2 is SYGVNS. V lost 8 bases and J lost 1; bases outside the gene matches: 4. The CDR3 covers 14 residues. The CDR3 DNA is TGTGCCAGCCCCAGGACAGGGGGCCAAGAGACCCAGTACTTC. Translation: CASPRTGGQETQYF.

The V and J genes are TRBV19 and TRBJ1-1; D unresolved. Trimming stripped 3 bases from V and 6 bases from J, with 20 bases between. Germline values: CDR1 LNHDA, CDR2 SQIVND (reference sequence). The CDR3 consists of 16 residues. This chain's CDR3 is CASSMGIKVGIAEAFF. The CDR3 coding sequence is TGTGCCAGTAGTATGGGTATCAAGGTAGGGATCGCTGAAGCTTTCTTT.

This chain uses TRBV15 with TRBJ2-7; possible D gene TRBD1, 8 bases. Trimming removed 0 bases from V and 2 bases from J, with 11 bases in between. The CDR3 length is 15 residues. The germline V gene has CDR1 LNHNV and CDR2 YYDKDF (reference sequence). The chain's CDR3 is CATSREQGGAYEQYF. CDR3 bases: TGTGCCACCAGCAGAGAACAGGGGGGGGCCTACGAGCAGTACTTC.

This chain connects TRBV2 to TRBJ1-4; no clear D gene. The CDR3 is 12 amino acids. V lost 0 bases, J lost 5 bases, and 1 base lay in between. Germline CDR1 is SNHLY and CDR2 is FYNNEI. The CDR3 here is CASSEANEKLFF. CDR3 nucleotide sequence: TGTGCCAGCAGTGAAGCGAATGAAAAACTGTTTTTT.

This sequence joins TRBV5-6 and TRBJ2-1; D may be TRBD2 (5 bases). Germline V gene sequence: CDR1 SGHDT, CDR2 YYEEEE. This CDR3 is 15 amino acids long. Trimming took 4 bases from V and 9 from J, leaving 20 bases between them. The CDR3 sequence is CASSPNVGGLAEQFF. The CDR3 DNA reads TGTGCCAGCAGCCCTAACGTAGGAGGTTTAGCTGAGCAGTTCTTC.

The chain couples TRBV29-1 to TRBJ2-2; TRBD1 matches at 8 bases. The length of the CDR3 is 14 residues. Germline V gives CDR1 SQVTM, CDR2 ANQGSEA. Germline trimming cut 6 bases from V and 1 base from J; bases unmatched to any gene: 4. In DNA form, the CDR3 reads TGCAGCGTGAGGACAGGGCAGAACACCGGGGAGCTGTTTTTT. It is translated as CSVRTGQNTGELFF.

The chain joins TRBV18 to TRBJ1-1; D unclear. CDR3 length: 15 amino acids. Germline V gives CDR1 KGHSH, CDR2 LQKENI. Deletions cut 0 bases from V and 0 bases from J, with 8 bases between. The CDR3 spells CASSPPETLNTEAFF. The CDR3 bases are TGTGCCAGCTCACCACCGGAGACGCTGAACACTGAAGCTTTCTTT.

The chain's CDR3 is CASSTGWRETQYF. As DNA, the CDR3 is TGTGCCAGTAGTACAGGGTGGAGGGAGACCCAGTACTTC. This chain uses TRBV19 with TRBJ2-5; D may match TRBD1 or TRBD2 (5 bases each). V lost 4 bases and J lost 5, with 11 bases in between. This CDR3 is 13 amino acids long. Germline-derived CDR1 and CDR2 are LNHDA and SQIVND (reference sequence).

DNA for the CDR3: TGTGCCAGCAGCTTGACCCTCGCGGGAGGCGTTTACGAGCAGTACTTC. Translation gives CASSLTLAGGVYEQYF. The V call is TRBV11-2, the J call TRBJ2-7, with TRBD2 matching 8 bases. The CDR3 runs to 16 residues. Per the germline V gene, CDR1 is SGHAT and CDR2 is FQNNGV. V shed 3 bases and J 4 bases; nucleotides not matched to a gene: 11.

The chain employs TRBV12-3 or TRBV12-4 and TRBJ2-7, with D possibly TRBD1 on 6 matching bases. This CDR3 comprises 12 residues. Trimming removed 6 bases from V and 6 bases from J, with 12 bases in between. CDR3 region: CASSWTVSEQYF. The CDR3 DNA is TGTGCCAGCAGCTGGACAGTCTCCGAGCAGTACTTC.

This rearrangement joins TRBV9 to TRBJ1-5, with TRBD1 matching 8 bases. From germline, CDR1 is SGDLS and CDR2 YYNGEE. The CDR3 totals 15 residues. With V trimmed by 3 bases and J by 5 bases, 7 bases remained unmatched. The CDR3 here is CASSDSGGPHQPQHF. The CDR3, as DNA: TGTGCCAGCAGCGATTCAGGGGGCCCCCATCAGCCCCAGCATTTT.

The rearrangement links TRBV28 to TRBJ1-6, with 8 bases lining up with TRBD1. Germline CDR1 and CDR2: MDHEN and SYDVKM. V lost 10 bases and J lost 0; bases outside the gene matches: 11. The CDR3 contains 17 residues. This chain's CDR3 is CATDAGTGGSYNSPLHF. CDR3 bases: TGTGCCACCGACGCCGGAACAGGGGGCTCCTATAATTCACCCCTCCACTTT.

This clone was seen only once. V gene TRBV7-2 combines with J gene TRBJ2-2; tentative D call: TRBD2 (6 bases). Germline CDR1 reads SGHTA; CDR2 reads FQGNSA. This CDR3 spans 16 amino acids. With 7 bases removed from V and 2 bases from J, the gap between germline ends came to 17 bases. The CDR3, as DNA: TGTGCCAGCACTCAACCCGGGACTTTTAACACCGGGGAGCTGTTTTTT. It is translated as CASTQPGTFNTGELFF.

CDR3 sequence: CASKLADTQYF. The CDR3 DNA reads as TGTGCCAGCAAACTAGCGGATACGCAGTATTTT. J is TRBJ2-3 and V is TRBV25-1; 7 bases agree with TRBD2. Trimming at V came to 7 bases and at J to 6 bases, leaving 1 base not matched to a gene. From germline, CDR1 is MGHDK and CDR2 SYGVNS. CDR3 length equals 11 residues.

The V call is TRBV7-9, the J call TRBJ2-3; 7 bases are a match to TRBD2. The trim removed 2 bases at V and 5 bases at J, leaving 7 bases unmatched. The CDR3 is 15 residues long. CDR1 is SEHNR, CDR2 FQNEAQ, per germline (reference sequence). CDR3 DNA sequence: TGTGCCAGCAGCTTATGGGACTACGCTAGAGATACGCAGTATTTT. Translating gives CASSLWDYARDTQYF.

The chain links TRBV25-1 to TRBJ2-7; 8 nucleotides line up with TRBD2. The CDR3 extends over 14 amino acids. V dropped 1 base and J dropped 6; count of bases not matched to a gene: 5. Per germline, CDR1 MGHDK and CDR2 SYGVNS. The CDR3 loop reads CASSESGGSREQYF. CDR3 coding DNA: TGTGCCAGCAGTGAATCGGGGGGGTCGCGCGAGCAGTACTTC.

This chain joins TRBV9 and TRBJ1-6; D uncertain. This CDR3 spans 14 amino acids. V was clipped by 0 bases and J by 7 bases, with 8 bases between them. Per the germline V gene, CDR1 is SGDLS and CDR2 is YYNGEE. The CDR3 DNA is TGTGCCAGCAGCGTAGGGACCCTCAATTCACCCCTCCACTTT. The encoded protein is CASSVGTLNSPLHF.

The chain carries TRBV9 and TRBJ2-2; 15 nucleotides match TRBD2. This CDR3 has 17 residues. Germline V gives CDR1 SGDLS, CDR2 YYNGEE. Germline trimming cut 2 bases from V and 1 base from J; bases unmatched to any gene: 0. CDR3 DNA: TGTGCCAGCAGCGTGGGACTAGCGGGGGGGAACACCGGGGAGCTGTTTTTT. This translates into CASSVGLAGGNTGELFF.

The J gene is TRBJ2-7, the V gene TRBV6-5; 8 nucleotides agree with TRBD1. This CDR3 comprises 13 residues. Germline-derived CDR1 and CDR2 are MNHEY and SVGAGI. The ends lost 7 bases at V and 0 bases at J; junction bases unmatched: 2. CDR3 coding DNA: TGTGCCAGCACCGGACAGGGCTCCTACGAGCAGTACTTC. Translated: CASTGQGSYEQYF.

The V gene is TRBV27, the J gene TRBJ2-7; no clear D gene. The germline CDR1 and CDR2 sequences are MNHEY and SMNVEV (reference sequence). This CDR3 has 13 residues. V gave up 6 bases and J gave up 2 bases, with 11 bases separating them. CDR3 in amino acids: CASRQAITYEQYF. CDR3 in DNA: TGTGCCAGCAGGCAGGCCATAACCTACGAGCAGTACTTC.

This chain connects TRBV7-2 to TRBJ1-1, with D possibly matching TRBD1 (6 bases). Germline-derived CDR1 and CDR2 are SGHTA and FQGNSA. The CDR3 covers 15 residues. V shed 5 bases and J shed 4 bases, with 17 bases lying between them. This chain's CDR3 is CASSRFSRGATEAFF. CDR3 nucleotides: TGTGCCAGCAGCCGGTTCAGTCGGGGGGCCACTGAAGCTTTCTTT.